This is a list of T cell receptor beta chains from one sample in a study of blood T cell repertoires in COVID-19. The method was immunoSEQ multiplex PCR; TCRdb's version includes in-frame clones alone and lacks a portion of them. The table lists tens of thousands of clones, 75% to 90% of them singletons. The sample was peripheral blood. These TCRs come from a man in his sixties with acute or convalescent COVID-19. CDR3s include the opening cysteine and the closing phenylalanine or tryptophan. Each record gives: J gene, D gene, clone size, V gene, CDR3 protein, CDR3 DNA. A D gene is named only where the DNA matches it firmly. Rows give clone size only sometimes, using once, few, many, or a class for an expanded clone.

TRBJ2-3,.,once,TRBV25-1,CASSESAGSYTDTQYF,TGTGCCAGCAGTGAATCAGCCGGGTCTTACACAGATACGCAGTATTTT
TRBJ2-5,.,.,TRBV4-2,CASSQVRGQETQYF,TGTGCCAGCAGCCAAGTGCGGGGTCAAGAGACCCAGTACTTC
TRBJ2-1,TRBD2,.,TRBV7-9,CASSLLLGTSGGKEQFF,TGTGCCAGCAGCTTATTGTTGGGGACTAGCGGGGGGAAGGAGCAGTTCTTC
TRBJ1-2,.,once,TRBV6-5,CASSYQGSYGYTF,TGTGCCAGCAGTTATCAGGGGAGCTATGGCTACACCTTC
TRBJ1-5,TRBD1,few,TRBV2,CASSDGQGRRPQHF,TGTGCCAGCAGTGACGGACAGGGGAGGAGGCCCCAGCATTTT
TRBJ2-1,TRBD2,once,TRBV5-5,CASSPKRGYNEQFF,TGTGCCAGCAGCCCCAAGCGGGGATACAATGAGCAGTTCTTC
TRBJ1-5,TRBD1,.,TRBV11-2,CASSSGQGALNQPQHF,TGTGCCAGCAGCTCGGGACAGGGGGCCTTGAATCAGCCCCAGCATTTT
TRBJ2-3,TRBD1,.,TRBV29-1,CSVEDLDRAHTDTQYF,TGCAGCGTTGAAGATCTGGACAGGGCCCACACAGATACGCAGTATTTT
TRBJ1-5,.,.,TRBV10-1,CASSAEGNQPQHF,TGCGCCAGCAGTGCAGAGGGAAACCAGCCCCAGCATTTT
TRBJ1-6,.,.,TRBV21-1,CASSWGTGGLQNNSPLHF,TGTGCCAGCAGCTGGGGGACAGGGGGGCTACAGAATAATTCACCCCTCCACTTT
TRBJ2-3,TRBD2,.,TRBV27,CASSLTAPGTSLADTQYF,TGTGCCAGCAGTTTAACGGCCCCCGGGACTAGTCTGGCGGATACGCAGTATTTT
TRBJ2-2,.,.,TRBV5-1,CASSPPSPNTGELFF,TGCGCCAGCAGCCCCCCTAGTCCGAACACCGGGGAGCTGTTTTTT
TRBJ2-7,TRBD2,.,TRBV25-1,CASSEFSSGGVGEQYF,TGTGCCAGCAGTGAATTTTCTAGCGGGGGTGTAGGGGAGCAGTACTTC
TRBJ2-6,.,.,TRBV6-5,CASSFDSSGANVLTF,TGTGCCAGCAGTTTTGACTCCTCTGGGGCCAACGTCCTGACTTTC
TRBJ2-7,.,few,TRBV5-4,CASSQGAREQYF,TGTGCCAGCAGCCAAGGGGCTCGCGAGCAGTACTTC
TRBJ1-5,TRBD1,.,TRBV10-3,CAIKQGDGQPQHF,TGTGCCATCAAACAGGGGGACGGCCAGCCCCAGCATTTT
TRBJ2-5,TRBD2,.,TRBV7-9,CASRQSGGEETQYF,TGTGCCAGCAGACAAAGCGGGGGGGAAGAGACCCAGTACTTC
TRBJ2-7,.,.,TRBV28,CASRQTQDYEQYF,TGTGCCAGCAGACAGACACAGGACTACGAGCAGTACTTC
TRBJ2-1,TRBD2,.,TRBV7-3,CASSAQIGTRDEQFF,TGTGCCAGCAGCGCCCAGATCGGGACTAGAGATGAGCAGTTCTTC
TRBJ1-2,TRBD1,.,TRBV29-1,CSVDDFALGTGSNYGYTF,TGCAGCGTTGACGATTTTGCCTTGGGGACAGGGTCAAACTATGGCTACACCTTC
TRBJ1-1,.,few,TRBV5-4,CASSPGPGLQNTEAFF,TGTGCCAGCAGCCCGGGACCGGGACTTCAGAACACTGAAGCTTTCTTT
TRBJ2-5,TRBD1,.,TRBV7-9,CASRSPGQGETQYF,TGTGCCAGCAGATCTCCGGGACAGGGGGAGACCCAGTACTTC
TRBJ2-7,.,.,TRBV6-5,CASSYAGSPNYEQYF,TGTGCCAGCAGTTACGCAGGGTCCCCAAACTACGAGCAGTACTTC
TRBJ1-1,.,.,TRBV6-5,CASSYREANTEAFF,TGTGCCAGCAGTTACCGGGAGGCGAACACTGAAGCTTTCTTT
TRBJ2-5,.,.,TRBV5-1,CASSPGQDTTRGLVTQYF,TGCGCCAGCAGCCCTGGACAGGACACTACCCGGGGGTTGGTGACCCAGTACTTC
TRBJ2-7,.,.,TRBV2,CASSVGLATEQYF,TGTGCCAGCAGTGTTGGGCTAGCTACCGAGCAGTACTTC
TRBJ1-2,.,once,TRBV2,CASSGGRGSLNGYTF,TGTGCCAGCAGTGGAGGCAGGGGAAGCTTAAATGGCTACACCTTC
TRBJ2-7,TRBD1,.,TRBV28,CASSGQVYEQYF,TGTGCCAGCAGTGGACAGGTGTACGAGCAGTACTTC
TRBJ1-1,TRBD1,.,TRBV7-9,CASSSSGGTEAFF,TGTGCCAGCAGCTCCTCAGGGGGTACTGAAGCTTTCTTT
TRBJ1-2,.,.,TRBV28,CASSSTGNYGYTF,TGTGCCAGCAGTTCCACAGGGAACTATGGCTACACCTTC
TRBJ1-2,TRBD1,.,TRBV7-9,CASSSAGQGASGYTF,TGTGCCAGCAGCTCAGCGGGACAGGGGGCATCCGGCTACACCTTC
TRBJ2-1,.,.,TRBV7-6,CASSLGGADEQFF,TGTGCCAGCAGCTTAGGTGGGGCCGATGAGCAGTTCTTC
TRBJ2-7,TRBD2,.,TRBV11-2,CASSLRSSGIYEQYF,TGTGCCAGCAGCTTACGTTCTAGCGGAATCTACGAGCAGTACTTC
TRBJ2-3,.,.,TRBV29-1,CSVAGDVGDTDTQYF,TGCAGCGTTGCCGGGGATGTGGGTGACACAGATACGCAGTATTTT
TRBJ2-2,TRBD1,.,TRBV6-1,CASSDLMDRGRELFF,TGTGCCAGCAGTGATCTTATGGACAGGGGGCGCGAGCTGTTTTTT
TRBJ2-3,TRBD2,.,TRBV29-1,CSGIGGGDTQYF,TGCAGCGGAATCGGCGGGGGAGATACGCAGTATTTT